This is a list of T cell receptor beta chains from one sample in a study of blood T cell repertoires in COVID-19. Repertoires were generated with immunoSEQ multiplex PCR, while TCRdb's copy carries only in-frame clones and drops some. The sample yields 55,000 to 75,000 clones, roughly 81% seen once. Sequencing was carried out using peripheral blood. Every receptor here comes from a man older than 75 with acute or convalescent COVID-19. Both conserved end residues are part of each CDR3. D genes are given only for firm matches.

J gene: TRBJ1-1; D gene: .; V gene: TRBV28; CDR3 protein: CASTLGGVRTEAFF
J gene: TRBJ2-1; D gene: .; V gene: TRBV7-2; CDR3 protein: CASSRTAGLSYNEQFF
J gene: TRBJ2-1; D gene: TRBD2; V gene: TRBV27; CDR3 protein: CASSRTSGTFSYNEQFF
J gene: TRBJ1-2; D gene: .; V gene: TRBV12-3/TRBV12-4; CDR3 protein: CASNPTGNYGYTF
J gene: TRBJ1-5; D gene: TRBD1; V gene: TRBV2; CDR3 protein: CASSGQGMSQPQHF
J gene: TRBJ1-2; D gene: .; V gene: TRBV19; CDR3 protein: CASRGWQGRYGYTF
J gene: TRBJ2-2; D gene: TRBD1; V gene: TRBV11-3; CDR3 protein: CASSGRDRDGELFF
J gene: TRBJ1-5; D gene: .; V gene: TRBV2; CDR3 protein: CASSEAGNQPQHF
J gene: TRBJ1-6; D gene: TRBD1; V gene: TRBV5-1; CDR3 protein: CASSSQGANNSPLHF
J gene: TRBJ1-4; D gene: .; V gene: TRBV18; CDR3 protein: CASSSAGRPNEKLFF
J gene: TRBJ2-1; D gene: .; V gene: TRBV9; CDR3 protein: CASSVAAGGFVNEQFF
J gene: TRBJ1-2; D gene: TRBD1; V gene: TRBV3-1/TRBV3-2; CDR3 protein: CASSQEQGGYTF
J gene: TRBJ2-3; D gene: TRBD2; V gene: TRBV7-3; CDR3 protein: CASSLQASGTDTQYF
J gene: TRBJ2-3; D gene: .; V gene: TRBV6-2/TRBV6-3; CDR3 protein: CASSIRQDINTQYF
J gene: TRBJ2-1; D gene: .; V gene: TRBV2; CDR3 protein: CASSSLSFQTPDQFF
J gene: TRBJ2-1; D gene: TRBD2; V gene: TRBV7-7; CDR3 protein: CASSLVAGSHNEQFF
J gene: TRBJ2-1; D gene: .; V gene: TRBV2; CDR3 protein: CASSEFVTYNEQFF
J gene: TRBJ2-2; D gene: .; V gene: TRBV10-3; CDR3 protein: CAISDQGLNTGELFF
J gene: TRBJ2-5; D gene: .; V gene: TRBV7-2; CDR3 protein: CASSFGPGGQETQYF
J gene: TRBJ1-2; D gene: .; V gene: TRBV12-3/TRBV12-4; CDR3 protein: CASSSSNYGYTF
J gene: TRBJ2-5; D gene: TRBD2; V gene: TRBV6-4; CDR3 protein: CASSDGLAGGRETQYF
J gene: TRBJ2-7; D gene: TRBD2; V gene: TRBV4-2; CDR3 protein: CASSQTGLAGNYEQYF
J gene: TRBJ2-5; D gene: TRBD2; V gene: TRBV11-2; CDR3 protein: CASSFSGRDEETQYF
J gene: TRBJ2-3; D gene: TRBD2; V gene: TRBV10-3; CDR3 protein: CAISLTSGDTDTQYF
J gene: TRBJ1-2; D gene: .; V gene: TRBV4-3; CDR3 protein: CASSQDLAGGYTF
J gene: TRBJ2-1; D gene: .; V gene: TRBV6-6; CDR3 protein: CASRDSSYNEQFF
J gene: TRBJ2-7; D gene: TRBD2; V gene: TRBV7-9; CDR3 protein: CATEREGPYEQYF
J gene: TRBJ2-5; D gene: .; V gene: TRBV5-1; CDR3 protein: CASSFWAQGETQYF
J gene: TRBJ2-1; D gene: .; V gene: TRBV11-2; CDR3 protein: CASSLIAGYNEQFF
J gene: TRBJ1-4; D gene: TRBD1; V gene: TRBV2; CDR3 protein: CASSQNRGANEKLFF
J gene: TRBJ2-3; D gene: TRBD1; V gene: TRBV7-9; CDR3 protein: CASSKQGSDTQYF
J gene: TRBJ1-2; D gene: .; V gene: TRBV4-2; CDR3 protein: CASSQEMGIGYTF
J gene: TRBJ2-3; D gene: TRBD2; V gene: TRBV7-2; CDR3 protein: CASSDPTSVGTDTQYF
J gene: TRBJ1-1; D gene: TRBD1; V gene: TRBV24-1; CDR3 protein: CATSGTGNWGTEAFF
J gene: TRBJ2-5; D gene: TRBD1; V gene: TRBV13; CDR3 protein: CASSENRDRQETQYF
J gene: TRBJ1-2; D gene: TRBD1; V gene: TRBV6-2/TRBV6-3; CDR3 protein: CASSYSTGGGYTF
J gene: TRBJ2-7; D gene: TRBD1; V gene: TRBV27; CDR3 protein: CASSLQGANYEQYF
J gene: TRBJ2-1; D gene: .; V gene: TRBV6-5; CDR3 protein: CASRGPFQNEQFF
J gene: TRBJ1-2; D gene: .; V gene: TRBV2; CDR3 protein: CASSNRDGYTF
J gene: TRBJ2-4; D gene: .; V gene: TRBV14; CDR3 protein: CASSPLLAKNIQYF
J gene: TRBJ2-4; D gene: .; V gene: TRBV14; CDR3 protein: CASSPLAKNIQYF
J gene: TRBJ1-1; D gene: .; V gene: TRBV5-5; CDR3 protein: CASSLGSTGYGTEAFF